This TCR beta chain was sequenced for a study of Graves' ophthalmopathy and Graves' hyperthyroidism (dated by TCRdb to the late 2010s). Some background on the complete study: Peripheral blood was collected at initial diagnosis, before any treatment. In total, some 140 blood samples were TCR-sequenced: 40 to 45 ophthalmopathy, 80 or so hyperthyroidism and some 17 hyperthyroidism-to-ophthalmopathy patients. The roughly 100 discovery patients were randomly divided into training and test sets at a 7:3 ratio. The study used signatures of the TCR beta repertoire to tell Graves' ophthalmopathy apart from Graves' hyperthyroidism and to predict which patients would progress to ophthalmopathy. To explore V-J signatures that distinguish ophthalmopathy from hyperthyroidism, a discovery set of around 100 patients was enrolled, made up of roughly 41 with ophthalmopathy and fewer than 60 with stable hyperthyroidism. An independent validation cohort comprised around 19 hyperthyroidism patients and 15 to 17 patients who later progressed from hyperthyroidism to ophthalmopathy. Following sample collection, hyperthyroidism patients were given methimazole at a starting dose of 30 mg daily, and ophthalmopathy patients were given high-dose intravenous methylprednisolone. In over 5 hyperthyroidism patients, the T-cell repertoire of thyroid tissue was compared with the T-cell repertoire of blood.

For repertoire sequencing, TCR beta CDR3 regions were amplified from RNA transcripts. HTBI primers and the Qiagen OneStep RT-PCR kit were used in a first-round RT-PCR, which was followed by a second-round multiplex PCR, size selection and purification. Libraries were sequenced on an Illumina HiSeq2000 using paired-end 100 bp reads. The published analysis was carried out like this. Reads were processed with SOAPnuke, discarding reads with adapters, uncalled bases, mean Phred below 15, or no exact constant-primer or identifier match. High-quality paired reads were merged with COPE v1.2.5. Clonotypes were defined as unique nucleotide sequences and were aligned to IMGT TRB V, D and J references using MiTCR v1.1. The analysis was limited to V-J combinations with a frequency above 0.0001, which together covered about 99% of the repertoires. For each V-J combination, a TCR clonal expansion and chaos score was defined as the ratio of F50 clonal expansion to chaos observed in the TCRdist matrix. Welch's t-statistics and random forest were used to reduce features to about 14 V-J combinations, which were fed into a naive Bayes classifier. The Morisita-Horn index was used to measure how similar the thyroid and blood repertoires were. The public reads were reprocessed in TCRdb via fastp at Q25 and MiXCR, keeping in-frame beta chains. Rows matching on CDR3 protein sequence are summarized as one entry with the most common DNA and genes. None of the V and J calls come from the authors' own analysis; TCRdb made them. The sample has just over 400,000 distinct CDR3 sequences on record, about 21% of them singletons. The ten biggest clones cover approximately 3.2% of the sample.

Hyperthyroidism was defined as stable when no progression to ophthalmopathy occurred within 18 months of follow-up. Hyperthyroidism patients were newly diagnosed, with disease duration under 2 months, and aged 18 to 65 years. Patients were excluded if they had other autoimmune diseases, uncontrolled infections, pregnancy or lactation. Diagnosis relied on clinical symptoms, serum thyroxine, TRAb, thyroid ultrasound and orbital computed tomography. Using Ficoll-Paque density gradient centrifugation, PBMCs were isolated from about 9.4 ml of fresh peripheral blood. Total RNA was extracted using Trizol reagent, and RNA quality was checked on an Agilent 2100 Bioanalyzer. What the work shows at the level of the full study, not this receptor alone: Sample size was not predetermined statistically, and investigators were not blinded to group allocation. In validation, the model predicted ophthalmopathy progression with about 71% sensitivity and around 72% specificity; some 13 predicted patients were CT-confirmed with GO in a median of about 6.1 months. Ophthalmopathy was separated from stable hyperthyroidism by the 13-signature model with around 89% sensitivity and just under 84% specificity in cross-validation and with 80%/75% in the test set. Most expanded thyroid clonotypes with a frequency above 0.001 also appeared in blood, which suggests that blood repertoires may reflect the immune response in the thyroid.

As to this clonotype: What antigen it recognizes has not been identified. No base-level quality is on record; no much larger clone is a single base apart.

The junction carries 7 bases between V and J, which are trimmed by 3 bases and 2 bases respectively. The CDR1 and CDR2 encoded by the germline V gene are LGHNT and FRNRAP. The CDR3 numbers 14 residues from cysteine through phenylalanine. Of the read, only the CDR3 DNA is kept; its 42 bases are in frame from base 1. Recombination joined TRBV12-5 with TRBJ2-2; the D gene lacks a confident call. Sequencing was carried out using peripheral blood. The TCR was taken from a woman aged 18-29 years with stable Graves' hyperthyroidism. Donor details come from another sample of the same person, matched by shared clones. Here the CDR3 is given as CASGLSVNTGELFF. The DNA sequence is as follows: TGTGCTAGTGGTTTATCGGTAAACACCGGGGAGCTGTTTTTT.